This T cell receptor (beta chain) was profiled in a study of shared clonotypes between healthy human individuals. Turning to this clone: Its antigen is unknown. This specimen includes other DNA sequences encoding the same CDR3.

The CDR3 sequence is 10 residues long. Germline loops: CDR1 SQVTM, CDR2 ANQGSEA. Trimming cost V 0 bases and J 9 bases, with 3 bases left between them. The data were produced by immunoSEQ multiplex PCR, yet TCRdb's version contains in-frame clones alone and is incomplete. The sample includes around 1,900,000 clones, roughly 93% seen only once; the top ten take under 2%. Terminally differentiated effector memory CD45RA+ cells were left out of the naive CD8 fraction, which was CD45RO-negative and positively selected for CCR7. Whole-study findings and limits: Non-shared clonotypes had lower generation probabilities than those shared by all four donors. What limited the represented genetic and exposure-history diversity was the small number of donors.

Sequenced material: naive CD8+ T cells from PBMCs. This TCR derives from a man aged 18 to 30 in good health. Some clones in this sample may be carry-over from other donors' samples. V is TRBV29-1 and J is TRBJ2-1; D is ambiguous. The DNA for the CDR3 is TGCAGCGTTGAAGAAGGTGAGCAGTTCTTC. Encoded protein: CSVEEGEQFF.